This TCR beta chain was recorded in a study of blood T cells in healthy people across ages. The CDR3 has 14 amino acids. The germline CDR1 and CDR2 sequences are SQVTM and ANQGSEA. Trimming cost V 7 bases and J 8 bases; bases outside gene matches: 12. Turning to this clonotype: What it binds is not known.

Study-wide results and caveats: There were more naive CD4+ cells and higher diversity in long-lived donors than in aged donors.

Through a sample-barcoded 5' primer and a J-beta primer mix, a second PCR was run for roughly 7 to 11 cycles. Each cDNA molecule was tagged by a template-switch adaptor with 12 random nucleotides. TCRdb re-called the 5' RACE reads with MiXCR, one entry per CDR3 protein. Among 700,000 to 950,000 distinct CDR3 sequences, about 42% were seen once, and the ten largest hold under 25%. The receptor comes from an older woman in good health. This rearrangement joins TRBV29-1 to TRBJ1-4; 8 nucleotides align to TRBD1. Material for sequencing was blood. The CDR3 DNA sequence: TGCAGCGCCCAGGGGGCAGTTCCGGGCGAAAAACTGTTTTTT. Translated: CSAQGAVPGEKLFF.